The 23 T cell receptor delta chains listed next were all sequenced from one sample in a study of gamma delta lymphoproliferative disorders and STAT genes. Sequencing used genomic DNA taken from PBMCs of patients and controls. TCRdb reanalysed the multiplex PCR reads with CATT. The data hold 700 to 750 delta-chain clones, with about 1.5% observed a single time. The sequencing sample was made of blood. Receptors were obtained from a human donor in good health.

This clone was counted only a few times. Only one base separates this from a far larger clonotype, so it likely reflects a read error. The same CDR3 also results from other DNA sequences found in this sample. CDR3 residues: CACDLLLGDTDKLIF. CDR3 bases: TGTGCCTGTGATCTTTTATTGGGGGATACCGATAAACTCATCTTT. This chain joins TRDV2 and TRDJ1; 8 nucleotides agree with TRDD3. V was clipped by 4 bases and J by 2 bases; unmatched bases: 8. Germline CDR1 GEAIGNYY, CDR2 EKD. The CDR3 runs to 15 residues.

In this sample, this clone turned up a few times. The TCRdb protein comes from a much larger clone and disagrees with this DNA's translation at residue 12, likely due to a read error; the protein given here is derived from the DNA. This chain connects TRDV1 to TRDJ1, with D tentatively TRDD3 (6 bases). The V and J ends lost 2 bases and 3 bases respectively, with 19 bases between them. CDR1 and CDR2 (germline): TSWWSYY, QGS. The CDR3 has 17 residues. CDR3 sequence: CALGEKGWGQYSDKLIF. For the CDR3, the DNA is TGTGCTCTTGGGGAAAAGGGCTGGGGACAGTACTCCGATAAACTCATCTTT.

This clone was counted only a few times. This likely came from a read error, as a far larger clone is one base away. The identical CDR3 is also encoded by other nucleotide sequences in the sample. The chain uses TRDV1 and TRDJ1; TRDD2 might be the D (6 bases). The V gene's germline CDR1 is TSWWSYY and CDR2 QGS. The CDR3 loop spans 17 amino acids. CDR3 bases: TGCGCTCTTGGGGACCCCGCCTTCCCGGGGTCCACCGATAAACTCATCTTT. Its protein is CALGDPAFPGSTDKLIF.

Of note for this clone: Since a far larger clone is one base different, this is likely a read error. The identical CDR3 is also encoded by other nucleotide sequences in the sample. The V gene is TRDV1, the J gene TRDJ1, with D tentatively TRDD2 (6 bases). CDR3 size: 23 residues. Germline V gene data show CDR1 as TSWWSYY and CDR2 as QGS. This CDR3 is CALGELHFSSSGFLFLRTDKLIF. CDR3 sequence (DNA): TGTGCTCTTGGGGAACTCCACTTTTCTTCCTCCGGGTTTCTGTTTTTAAGAACCGATAAACTTATCTTT.

Concerning this clone: The protein given by TCRdb reflects a much larger clone and differs at residue 8 from this DNA's translation, likely from a read error; the protein shown is the DNA's translation. This chain connects TRDV1 to TRDJ1, with 7 bases matching TRDD3. CDR1 is TSWWSYY and CDR2 is QGS in the germline V gene. Germline trimming cut 2 bases from V and 10 bases from J; bases unmatched to any gene: 34. This CDR3 has 22 residues. The DNA of the CDR3 is TGTGCTCTTGGGGAAGCTTTCTCCCTACTCGTGGGATACTCGGGGCCCACTAGGGGACTCATCTTT. Translation: CALGEAFSLLVGYSGPTRGLIF.

This clone has a handful of counts. A far larger clone is one base from this, pointing to a likely read error. Other DNA sequences in this sample translate to the same CDR3. As DNA, the CDR3 is TGTGCCCTTGGGGAAGCTTTCTTCCTACTCGTGGGATACTCGGGGCCCACTAGGGGACTCATCTTT. This translates into CALGEAFFLLVGYSGPTRGLIF. The genes are TRDV1 and TRDJ1, with a possible D match to TRDD2 (8 bases). Germline CDR1 and CDR2: TSWWSYY and QGS. CDR3 length equals 22 residues.

In its sample, this clone was seen a few times. A far larger clone lies a single base away; this is likely a read error. Within the sample, other DNA sequences also encode this same CDR3. The CDR3 loop reads CASQGAFLRLGSYSTTDKLIF. The CDR3 coding sequence is TGTGCCTCCCAGGGGGCCTTCCTACGGCTGGGGTCCTATTCAACCACCGATAAGCTCATCTTT. This sequence joins TRDV3 and TRDJ1; TRDD2 matches at 9 bases. The CDR3 totals 21 residues. Germline V gives CDR1 TVYSNPD, CDR2 GDNSRS (reference sequence).

This clone came up a few times. With only one base between it and a far larger clone, this is likely a read error. Because the CDR3's place on the DNA is in doubt, the DNA is left out and the CDR3 is given as listed by TCRdb. The chain has TRAV29/DV5 and TRDJ1; whether TRDD3, the table's D call, matches the DNA was not checked. The CDR3 length equals 29 residues, ends included. Per the germline V gene, CDR1 is NSMFDY and CDR2 is ISSIKDK. CDR3 region: CSVLLCSKRLGGAFLEISLGSSYADKLIF.

Of note for this clone: A far larger clone differs by one base, so this is likely a read error. Other DNA sequences within the sample encode an identical CDR3. The chain combines TRDV1 with TRDJ1; TRDD3 matches at 8 bases. The V gene end was trimmed by 6 bases and the J gene end by 0 bases; junction bases not matched to a gene: 21. Per germline, CDR1 TSWWSYY and CDR2 QGS. This CDR3 is built from 20 residues. Here the CDR3 reads CALGGLPPWYWGFYTDKLIF. CDR3 bases: TGTGCTCTTGGCGGTCTTCCTCCTTGGTACTGGGGGTTCTACACCGATAAACTCATCTTT.

Worth noting for this clone: This DNA translates differently at residue 16 from the TCRdb protein, which is that of a much larger clone; a read error is likely, and the protein shown is the DNA's own translation. The chain carries TRDV1 and TRDJ1; 9 bases align to TRDD3. The CDR3 runs 23 residues. The germline V gene has CDR1 TSWWSYY and CDR2 QGS. V was clipped by 4 bases and J by 1 base; unmatched bases: 28. In nucleotides, the CDR3 is TGTGCTCTTGGGGCCCTCCCAGTCCTCCTCAAAAGCAGGGGGATACACGGCACCGATAAACTCATCTTT. It encodes CALGALPVLLKSRGIHGTDKLIF.

This clone was seen a few times. This likely stems from a read error, as it lies one base from a far larger clone. Other nucleotide sequences in the sample specify the same CDR3. The rearrangement joins TRDV1 to TRDJ1, with D hard to call. The germline V gene has CDR1 TSWWSYY and CDR2 QGS. V was clipped by 3 bases and J by 8 bases, with 16 bases between them. The CDR3 is made up of 14 amino acids. In nucleotides, the CDR3 is TGTGCTCTTGGGGAGGGGTATGGCCCTTTCAAACTCATCTTT. It encodes CALGEGYGPFKLIF.

This clone was seen a few times. The protein held in TCRdb is that of a much larger clone and does not match this DNA's translation at residue 16, likely because of a read error; the protein shown is translated from the DNA. The genes are TRDV1 and TRDJ1, with 8 nucleotides matching TRDD3. Unmatched junction bases numbered 33, after V lost 7 bases and J lost 2 bases. Germline CDR1 and CDR2: TSWWSYY and QGS. The CDR3 runs 23 residues. The CDR3 reads CALVYGGGPPRVYWGPLTDKLIF. CDR3 DNA sequence: TGTGCTCTTGTGTATGGGGGAGGACCTCCCCGCGTTTACTGGGGGCCTTTGACCGATAAACTCATCTTT.

In its sample, this clone ranks as medium-sized. Given a far larger clone just one base away, this is likely a sequencing read error. The chain is built from TRAV38-2/DV8 and TRDJ1; 9 positions agree with TRDD3. Germline CDR1 and CDR2: TSESDYY and QEAYKQQN. CDR3 size: 17 residues. Trimming at V came to 5 bases and at J to 3 bases, leaving 14 bases not matched to a gene. CDR3 in amino acids: CAYSTPTGGPYADKLIF. The CDR3 nucleotides are TGTGCTTATAGTACCCCGACTGGGGGACCTTACGCCGATAAACTCATCTTT.

A word on this clone: One base separates it from a far larger clone, so it is likely a read error. Other DNA variants within this sample encode the same CDR3. The V gene is TRDV1, the J gene TRDJ1; a weak D match, TRDD3 (7 bases). The CDR3 is 22 residues long. CDR1 is TSWWSYY and CDR2 is QGS in the germline V gene. V lost 2 bases and J 10 bases, leaving 41 bases between the germline ends. The CDR3 DNA follows: TGTGCTCTTGGGGAAGCTTTCTTCCTGCTCGTGGGATACTCGGGGCCCACTAGGGGACTCATCTTT. It encodes CALGEAFFLLVGYSGPTRGLIF.

Points on this clone: The protein in TCRdb stems from a much larger clone and differs at residue 3 from this DNA's translation, likely a read error; here the protein is translated from the DNA. This chain links TRDV1 with TRDJ1; perhaps TRDD3 as D (6 bases). This CDR3 is 17 amino acids long. Germline V CDR1 and CDR2: TSWWSYY, QGS. DNA for the CDR3: TGTGCTCCTGGGGAAAAGGGCTGGGGACAGTACACCGATAAACTCATCTTT. This gives the protein CAPGEKGWGQYTDKLIF.

A few counts support this clone. This likely came from a read error, as a far larger clone is one base away. The same CDR3 also results from other DNA sequences found in this sample. This rearrangement joins TRDV2 to TRDJ1; 9 bases are shared with TRDD3. V was pared by 0 bases and J by 5 bases, with 24 bases of the junction left unmatched. CDR3 length equals 21 residues. Looked up from germline, CDR1 is GEAIGNYY and CDR2 is EKD. The CDR3 region is CACDTVGKTGGLGESTDKLIF. The CDR3 DNA reads TGTGCCTGTGACACCGTAGGGAAAACTGGGGGACTTGGGGAGTCCACTGATAAACTCATCTTT.

This clone has only a few counts. TCRdb lists the protein of a much larger clone for this DNA, which differs at residue 11, so this is likely a read error; the protein given here is translated from the DNA itself. The chain combines TRDV1 with TRDJ1; perhaps TRDD2 as D (6 bases). The CDR3 consists of 17 residues. CDR1 is TSWWSYY and CDR2 is QGS in the germline V gene. The V and J ends lost 3 bases and 1 base respectively, with 18 bases between them. The CDR3 reads CALGDPAFPGPTDKLIF. CDR3 nucleotide sequence: TGTGCTCTTGGGGACCCCGCCTTCCCGGGGCCCACCGATAAACTCATCTTT.

By share, this clone ranks as large (0.1 to 1%). The same CDR3 also results from other DNA sequences found in this sample. The genes are TRDV1 and TRDJ1; possibly TRDD2 for D (6 bases). Germline CDR1 TSWWSYY, CDR2 QGS. V lost 0 bases to trimming and J lost 2 bases, with 34 bases between them. CDR3 length equals 23 residues. The CDR3 loop is CALGELHFSSSGFLFLRTDKLIF. The CDR3 bases are TGTGCTCTTGGGGAACTCCACTTTTCTTCCTCCGGGTTTCTGTTTTTAAGAACCGATAAACTCATCTTT.

Points on this clone: The protein TCRdb lists belongs to a much larger clone and differs from this DNA's translation at residue 5, which points to a read error; the protein shown is made from the DNA. V is TRDV1 and J is TRDJ1; D remains unclear. Germline values: CDR1 TSWWSYY, CDR2 QGS. With 5 bases removed from V and 0 bases from J, the gap between germline ends came to 25 bases. The CDR3 length is 19 residues. The chain's CDR3 is CALGTFPPWWSKYTDKLIF. CDR3 coding DNA: TGTGCTCTTGGGACATTCCCCCCCTGGTGGTCCAAGTACACCGATAAACTCATCTTT.

As for this clone: TCRdb's protein for this DNA is that of a much larger clone and differs from the translation at residue 3, likely a read error; the protein shown is the DNA translation. The rearrangement joins TRDV1 to TRDJ1; 9 bases are a match to TRDD3. From germline, CDR1 is TSWWSYY and CDR2 QGS. This CDR3 is built from 22 residues. CDR3 protein: CAFGELFPLLPIAVWGMEKLIF. The CDR3 DNA follows: TGTGCTTTTGGGGAACTATTCCCCCTACTTCCTATTGCCGTCTGGGGGATGGAAAAACTCATCTTT.

This clone was observed at least ten times. This may come from a read error, since a much larger clone is one base off. Other DNA sequences in this specimen translate into the identical CDR3. The J gene is TRDJ1, the V gene TRDV1, with 10 bases aligning to TRDD3. Germline CDR1 is TSWWSYY and CDR2 is QGS. This CDR3 has 22 amino acids. With V trimmed by 2 bases and J by 2 bases, 23 bases remained unmatched. The CDR3 is CALGEGNSSDWGILMYTDKLIF. The CDR3, as DNA: TGTGCTCTTGGGGAAGGAAATTCCTCCGACTGGGGGATCCTTATGTATACCGATAAACTCATCTTT.

Comments on this clone: TCRdb pairs this DNA with a much larger clone's protein that differs at residue 9, likely a read error; the protein shown was translated from the DNA. The chain combines TRDV2 with TRDJ1; D unresolved. Trimming removed 3 bases at V and 3 bases at J, with 13 bases between. CDR3 length: 14 amino acids. The V gene's germline CDR1 is GEAIGNYY and CDR2 EKD. In nucleotides, the CDR3 is TGTGCCTGTGACCCTTTGAGGGACGCCGATAAACTCATCTTT. This translates into CACDPLRDADKLIF.

Turning to this clone: TCRdb shows a much larger clone's protein in place of this DNA's translation, and the two differ at residue 12, likely through a read error; the protein shown is translated from the DNA. The chain carries TRDV2 and TRDJ1, with TRDD3 matching over 12 bases. CDR1 is GEAIGNYY, CDR2 EKD, per germline. The CDR3 extends over 16 amino acids. CDR3 region: CACDPLGDTHTNKLIF. Here the CDR3 DNA reads TGTGCCTGTGATCCACTGGGGGATACACACACCAATAAACTCATCTTT.